This paragraph reports one TCR beta chain. This clone was recorded once. Its antigen has not been determined. No base quality information exists; no much larger clone differs at one position. Trimming leaves V shorter by 5 bases and J shorter by 6 bases, with the junction holding 14 bases beyond the gene matches. Reading from cysteine to phenylalanine, the CDR3 counts 16 amino acids. The retained sequence is limited to the CDR3, 48 bases, with the frame set at the first base. Per the germline V gene (reference sequence), LNHNV is the CDR1 and YYDKDF is the CDR2. The time point label of this sample denotes: about 28 days (+/-7) after the second vaccine dose. Because spike-specific TCR depth and breadth did not differ between the two schedules, AZD1222 recipients who got a second dose at roughly 4 weeks were pooled with those who got a second dose at roughly 12 weeks. The vaccinee samples were drawn from two UK trials, COV001 and COV002, one of which was a single-blind randomized controlled phase 2/3 trial testing AZD1222 (ChAdOx1 nCoV-19) in healthy adults. For TCRbeta chain sequencing, PBMC samples from trial participants were taken at day 0 and at day 28 after the second dose.

The CDR3 regions of human TCRbeta chains were analyzed by immunosequencing. The source study handled its data this way. TCRs in the repertoires were matched against a reference library of SARS-CoV-2-specific TCRs that had been generated with the MIRA antigen-specificity platform. Breadth was defined as the fraction of unique TCRs that were SARS-CoV-2-associated, and depth was defined as the fraction of total T cells that were SARS-CoV-2-associated. Using the MIRA data, each spike-specific TCR was mapped to the spike region that the TCR reacts to and placed in a CD4 or CD8 class. Log10-transformed breadth and depth values were compared by one-way ANOVA with Sidak's multiple comparisons tests. TCRdb re-hosts the immuneACCESS table, in-frame sequences only. Its copies lack some clones; in the studies checked, an unresolved V gene accounts for under half of them, and the cause for the rest is not known. V, J and clone size are taken as reported in that table, and D and trimming were inferred from the DNA itself. This sample gives 140,000 to 150,000 clones in total; around 90% of them show up just once. The ten largest make up over 3% of the sample.

This sample is part of a study of T cell responses to AZD1222 COVID-19 vaccine (TCRdb year 2021). In terms of the full investigation: TCR sequencing covered roughly 230 trial participants: around 210 given two doses of AZD1222 and around 25 given two doses of MenACWY control vaccine. Enrollment into the trials was organized by age into subgroups of 18-55, 56-69 and 70-plus years, and those subgroups contained about 160, 30 and 59 TCR-sequenced participants, respectively. Results the study describes overall, beyond this receptor: After two AZD1222 doses, both the breadth and the depth of spike-specific TCRs were significantly higher than at day 0 and than in MenACWY recipients. The 56-69-year group was small, and its depth increase did not reach significance, likely because of low power. Because no day 14 peak-response samples were available, repertoires were characterized only after the peak T cell response. Conclusions about previously exposed vaccinees were limited because only six or seven AZD1222 recipients were SARS-CoV-2 seropositive at baseline. The whole spike protein was spanned by vaccine-associated CD4 TCRs, and dominant responses were seen in regions 160-218 and 743-854. Participants were mostly white British and included more females than males, and it was suggested by the authors that clonal diversity may have been underestimated. Epitopes outside the regions mutated in the B.1.351 and B.1.1.7 variants were reportedly recognized by nearly half of the unique spike-specific TCRs.

The clonotype originates from an adult who received the AZD1222 COVID-19 vaccine. Sample: peripheral blood, taken 28 days after the second AZD1222 dose. The chain is made from TRBV15 and TRBJ2-7; a stretch of 9 junction bases matches TRBD1. The DNA is TGTGCCACCAGCGGGAGCCACAGGGGGCCCCGGCTCGAGCAGTACTTC. This yields the protein CATSGSHRGPRLEQYF.